The 27 T cell receptor beta chains below all came from one sample that was sequenced in a study of cytomegalovirus exposure and HLA in healthy donors. Both 60 Vbeta primers and 13 Jbeta primers went into the PCR. Here immunoSEQ multiplex PCR was the method, and the copy in TCRdb shows in-frame clones only, minus some. Counted here are about 300,000 clones, about nine tenths occurring once; the ten biggest clones make up less than 4%. The sequenced sample consisted of PBMCs. These receptors came from a man aged 35-49 years in good health and CMV-seropositive.

This rearrangement joins TRBV7-3 to TRBJ2-5; 8 bases line up with TRBD2. The CDR3 contains 16 residues. The V gene's germline CDR1 is SGHTA and CDR2 FQGTGA. V shed 5 bases and J 4 bases; nucleotides not matched to a gene: 12. CDR3 residues: CASSLLGAGVRETQYF. The CDR3 nucleotides are TGTGCCAGCAGCCTCCTCGGAGCGGGAGTACGAGAGACCCAGTACTTC.

This clone was picked up one time. The V gene is TRBV29-1, the J gene TRBJ1-2; 9 bases are shared with TRBD1. The CDR3 has 12 amino acids. Germline values: CDR1 SQVTM, CDR2 ANQGSEA. V lost 6 bases to trimming and J lost 6 bases; unmatched junction nucleotides: 5. CDR3 nucleotide sequence: TGCAGCGTCCCCGGGACAGGGAATGGCTACACCTTC. Translation: CSVPGTGNGYTF.

This clone appeared once. This same CDR3 is encoded by further DNA sequences in the sample. The genes are TRBV27 and TRBJ1-1, with D uncertain. V was clipped by 4 bases and J by 0 bases, with 12 bases between them. The CDR3 spans 15 residues. CDR1 and CDR2 from the germline V gene are MNHEY and SMNVEV (reference sequence). CDR3 region: CASSSWSHLNTEAFF. CDR3 nucleotides: TGTGCCAGCAGTTCATGGTCTCACTTGAACACTGAAGCTTTCTTT.

The genes are TRBV19 and TRBJ2-5; 9 bases are shared with TRBD1. Germline assignment: CDR1 LNHDA and CDR2 SQIVND (reference sequence). The ends lost 5 bases at V and 5 bases at J; junction bases unmatched: 6. The CDR3 consists of 14 residues. The CDR3 loop is CASSSRTGVETQYF. The DNA for the CDR3 is TGTGCCAGTAGTTCCCGGACAGGGGTGGAGACCCAGTACTTC.

This clone occurred a few times. A read error may account for a junction end that differs from germline. The chain has TRBV7-9 and TRBJ1-1; D uncertain. The CDR3 extends over 12 amino acids. CDR1 SEHNR and CDR2 FQNEAQ come from the germline V gene (reference sequence). CDR3 nucleotides: TGTTCCAGCAGCCCAAGACGGGAAGAAGCTTTCTTT. Protein sequence: CSSSPRREEAFF.

A remark on this clone: In the same sample, other DNA sequences code for this CDR3. The rearrangement uses TRBV28 and TRBJ1-1; D is undetermined. V gave up 6 bases and J gave up 5 bases, with 10 bases separating them. CDR1 and CDR2 from the germline V gene are MDHEN and SYDVKM. The CDR3 is 12 residues long. The chain's CDR3 is CASRTGGTEAFF. The DNA of the CDR3 is TGTGCCAGCAGAACGGGCGGGACTGAAGCTTTCTTT.

This clone was observed a single time. The V and J genes are TRBV27 and TRBJ1-1, with 7 bases aligning to TRBD1. The length of the CDR3 is 16 residues. With V trimmed by 3 bases and J by 2 bases, 9 bases remained unmatched. Germline lookup yields CDR1 MNHEY and CDR2 SMNVEV (reference sequence). The CDR3, as DNA: TGTGCCAGCAGTTTCCTCATGACAGGGCGAAACACTGAAGCTTTCTTT. This encodes CASSFLMTGRNTEAFF.

This clone was observed a single time. This sequence joins TRBV28 and TRBJ2-3; TRBD2 matches at 11 bases. The CDR3 has 19 amino acids. The V segment lost 2 bases and the J segment 4 bases; nucleotides outside the gene matches: 14. Germline V gives CDR1 MDHEN, CDR2 SYDVKM. CDR3 protein: CASSLTGLFSGRAADTQYF. DNA of the CDR3: TGTGCCAGCAGTTTAACCGGGTTGTTTAGCGGGAGGGCCGCAGATACGCAGTATTTT.

The chain links TRBV6-5 to TRBJ1-5, with 10 bases aligning to TRBD1. CDR3 length: 15 amino acids. J lost 2 bases, V lost 8 bases, and 6 bases had no gene match. CDR1 and CDR2 from the germline V gene are MNHEY and SVGAGI. CDR3 sequence (DNA): TGTGCCAGCCAAGAGGACAGGGGGGGCAATCAGCCCCAGCATTTT. Translation gives CASQEDRGGNQPQHF.

The J gene is TRBJ2-7, the V gene TRBV5-3; TRBD2 agrees at 11 bases. TRBV5-3 is an ORF for which the function is uncertain. J was trimmed by 1 base and V by 4 bases; bases with no gene match: 7. The CDR3 contains 16 residues. The CDR3 DNA sequence: TGTGCCAGAAGCAACCTTAGCGGGAGGGAATCCTACGAGCAGTACTTC. This gives the protein CARSNLSGRESYEQYF.

The chain couples TRBV19 to TRBJ2-1; 10 nucleotides match TRBD2. Germline values: CDR1 LNHDA, CDR2 SQIVND (reference sequence). The J segment lost 5 bases and the V segment lost 1 base, leaving 8 bases of the junction unmatched. CDR3 length equals 17 residues. As DNA, the CDR3 is TGTGCCAGTAGTATAGTGTCTAGCGGGAGTAGGAACAATGAGCAGTTCTTC. Encoded protein: CASSIVSSGSRNNEQFF.

Regarding this clone: Other DNA sequences of this sample code for an identical CDR3. The chain links TRBV27 to TRBJ2-7; 7 nucleotides match TRBD1. The CDR3 sequence is 14 residues long. V shed 5 bases and J 0 bases; nucleotides not matched to a gene: 4. Germline CDR1 reads MNHEY; CDR2 reads SMNVEV (reference sequence). The CDR3 is CASSLYRGSYEQYF. The CDR3 nucleotides read TGTGCCAGCAGTCTATACAGGGGCTCCTACGAGCAGTACTTC.

Regarding this clone: Sequence at one end of the junction differs from germline and may be a read error. The rearrangement uses TRBV10-3 and TRBJ2-7; D might be TRBD2 (6 bases). Germline V gives CDR1 ENHRY, CDR2 SYGVKD. CDR3 length: 14 residues. Here the CDR3 DNA reads TGTGCCAGCAGTTACGGGGGATCTGGCTACGAGCAGTACTTC. This codes for CASSYGGSGYEQYF.

In nucleotides, the CDR3 is TGTGCCAGCAGGGGCTCCACCGGGGAGCTGTTTTTT. Translation gives CASRGSTGELFF. The genes are TRBV6-1 and TRBJ2-2, with D unresolved. Between the trimmed V and J ends, which lost 6 bases and 4 bases, there was a span of 6 bases. CDR1 is MNHNS and CDR2 is SASEGT in the germline V gene. The CDR3 extends over 12 amino acids.

The chain carries TRBV5-1 and TRBJ1-2, with 7 bases identical to TRBD1. Germline V gene data show CDR1 as SGHRS and CDR2 as YFSETQ. The CDR3 runs to 14 residues. The V and J ends lost 5 bases and 2 bases, in that order; junction bases with no gene match: 6. CDR3 nucleotide sequence: TGCGCCAGCAGTCGGGAGGGGGCAAACTATGGCTACACCTTC. Amino acids: CASSREGANYGYTF.

The gene calls are TRBV5-4 and TRBJ2-5; 10 nucleotides align to TRBD1. The CDR3 loop spans 15 amino acids. Unmatched junction bases numbered 4, after V lost 3 bases and J lost 2 bases. Germline CDR1 is SGHNT and CDR2 is YYREEE (reference sequence). CDR3 residues: CASSYRQGAQETQYF. The CDR3 DNA sequence: TGTGCCAGCAGCTACCGACAGGGGGCGCAAGAGACCCAGTACTTC.

The V gene is TRBV7-9, the J gene TRBJ2-1; 10 bases align to TRBD2. Looked up from germline, CDR1 is SEHNR and CDR2 is FQNEAQ (reference sequence). V was pared by 1 base and J by 6 bases, with 3 bases of the junction left unmatched. This CDR3 has 15 amino acids. The CDR3 loop is CASSLVSSGSNEQFF. The CDR3 nucleotides are TGTGCCAGCAGCTTAGTGTCTAGCGGGAGCAATGAGCAGTTCTTC.

The V and J genes are TRBV19 and TRBJ2-7; tentative D call: TRBD2 (5 bases). With 5 bases removed from V and 3 bases from J, the gap between germline ends came to 11 bases. The germline CDR1 and CDR2 sequences are LNHDA and SQIVND (reference sequence). The CDR3 has 13 residues. The CDR3 region has the DNA TGTGCCAGTAGTCGGGATTACTACTACGAGCAGTACTTC. Its translation is CASSRDYYYEQYF.

The rearrangement uses TRBV27 and TRBJ1-2, with D uncertain. The V gene lost 3 bases and the J gene lost 4 bases, with 15 bases spanning the gap. The CDR3 length is 15 residues. The germline CDR1 and CDR2 sequences are MNHEY and SMNVEV (reference sequence). The CDR3, as DNA: TGTGCCAGCAGTTTCATGAGTACTCCTAGCTATGGCTACACCTTC. It is translated as CASSFMSTPSYGYTF.

The chain is built from TRBV5-1 and TRBJ2-7; TRBD1 aligns across 7 bases. The germline V gene encodes CDR1 SGHRS and CDR2 YFSETQ. V lost 8 bases to trimming and J lost 7 bases; unmatched junction nucleotides: 15. This CDR3 has 14 amino acids. The CDR3 here is CASTQGSPTGEQYF. Here the CDR3 DNA reads TGCGCCAGTACACAGGGGTCCCCTACGGGTGAGCAGTACTTC.

The genes are TRBV29-1 and TRBJ2-7; D is possibly TRBD1 (7 bases). The CDR3 is 11 residues long. Germline CDR1 is SQVTM and CDR2 is ANQGSEA. Between the trimmed V and J ends, which lost 4 bases and 6 bases, there was a span of 10 bases. CDR3 sequence: CSVGQGGEQYF. The CDR3 DNA sequence: TGCAGCGTTGGACAGGGAGGCGAGCAGTACTTC.

The chain has TRBV19 and TRBJ2-5; 7 bases fit TRBD2. Germline-derived CDR1 and CDR2 are LNHDA and SQIVND (reference sequence). The CDR3 is made up of 14 amino acids. Trimming at V came to 2 bases and at J to 5 bases, leaving 5 bases not matched to a gene. CDR3 DNA sequence: TGTGCCAGTAGTATAAACGGGAGGCCCGAGACCCAGTACTTC. Amino acid sequence: CASSINGRPETQYF.

CDR3 loop: CASSFRDFGYTF. Here the CDR3 DNA reads TGTGCCAGTAGTTTCAGGGATTTTGGCTACACCTTC. The J gene is TRBJ1-2, the V gene TRBV19, with D possibly TRBD1 on 5 matching bases. The CDR3 has 12 residues. Deletions cut 5 bases from V and 7 bases from J, with 11 bases between. The germline CDR1 and CDR2 sequences are LNHDA and SQIVND (reference sequence).

The CDR3 loop is CASSSRAGTGYNEQFF. The CDR3 DNA is TGTGCCAGCAGCTCTCGGGCCGGGACAGGTTACAATGAGCAGTTCTTC. The chain combines TRBV7-3 with TRBJ2-1, with TRBD1 matching over 8 bases. Trimming took 4 bases from V and 4 from J; bases not matched to a gene: 9. Germline V gives CDR1 SGHTA, CDR2 FQGTGA. The CDR3 is 16 residues long.

The V call is TRBV5-4, the J call TRBJ2-7; 9 bases are a match to TRBD1. This CDR3 is built from 14 residues. Germline assignment: CDR1 SGHNT and CDR2 YYREEE (reference sequence). Trimming took 3 bases from V and 2 from J; bases not matched to a gene: 3. CDR3 in amino acids: CASSSGTGPYEQYF. In DNA form, the CDR3 reads TGTGCCAGCAGCTCCGGGACAGGGCCCTACGAGCAGTACTTC. The full variable domain, its missing parts supplied by reference TRBV5-4 and TRBJ2-7, is ETGVTQSPTHLIKTRGQQVTLRCSSQSGHNTVSWYQQALGQGPQFIFQYYREEENGRGNFPPRFSGLQFPNYSSELNVNALELDDSALYLCASSSGTGPYEQYFGPGTRLTVT.

The V call is TRBV18, the J call TRBJ2-5; D is perhaps TRBD2 (5 bases). Trimming cost V 3 bases and J 1 base, with 12 bases left between them. The CDR3 spans 15 residues. CDR1 and CDR2 (germline): KGHSH, LQKENI. DNA for the CDR3: TGTGCCAGCTCACCCTACGTGAGGGCCCAAGAGACCCAGTACTTC. Residues: CASSPYVRAQETQYF.

The chain combines TRBV5-1 with TRBJ2-7, with 8 nucleotides matching TRBD1. This CDR3 is 16 amino acids long. Losses at the gene ends were 4 bases for V and 5 bases for J; bases not matched to a gene: 14. Germline lookup yields CDR1 SGHRS and CDR2 YFSETQ. CDR3 sequence (DNA): TGCGCCAGCAGCCAGGGGGATTTGGACAGGGCCCACGAGCAGTACTTC. This sequence encodes CASSQGDLDRAHEQYF.